This TCR beta chain originates from a study of T cell changes during pregnancy in multiple sclerosis. Germline lookup yields CDR1 MNHEY and CDR2 SVGAGI. V lost 2 bases, J lost 9 bases, and 3 bases stayed unmatched. This CDR3 region has 15 residues. Profiled with immunoSEQ multiplex PCR; TCRdb holds only in-frame clones, not every one. The table includes tens of thousands of clones, around 94% detected once. The sequencing here drew on CD4+ T cells from peripheral blood mononuclear cells, taken after pregnancy. The origin of this receptor is a female donor with multiple sclerosis, enrolled in a pregnancy study. The gene calls are TRBV6-5 and TRBJ2-1, with 14 bases identical to TRBD2. The DNA for the CDR3 is TGTGCCAGCAGTTACGGGACTAGCGGGAGATTTGAGCAGTTCTTC. Translation: CASSYGTSGRFEQFF.